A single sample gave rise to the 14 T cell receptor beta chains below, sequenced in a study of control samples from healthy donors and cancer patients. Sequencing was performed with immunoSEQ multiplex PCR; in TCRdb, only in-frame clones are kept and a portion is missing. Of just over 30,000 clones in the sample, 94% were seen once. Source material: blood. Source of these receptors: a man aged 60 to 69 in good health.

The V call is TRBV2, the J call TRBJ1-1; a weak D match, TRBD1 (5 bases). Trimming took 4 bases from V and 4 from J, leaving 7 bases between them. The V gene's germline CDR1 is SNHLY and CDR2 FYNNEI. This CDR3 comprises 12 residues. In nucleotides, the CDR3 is TGTGCCAGCAGTGGTCAGGGCACTGAAGCTTTCTTT. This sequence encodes CASSGQGTEAFF. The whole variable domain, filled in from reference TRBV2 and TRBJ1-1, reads EPEVTQTPSHQVTQMGQEVILRCVPISNHLYFYWYRQILGQKVEFLVSFYNNEISEKSEIFDDQFSVERPDGSNFTLKIRSTKLEDSAMYFCASSGQGTEAFFGQGTRLTVV.

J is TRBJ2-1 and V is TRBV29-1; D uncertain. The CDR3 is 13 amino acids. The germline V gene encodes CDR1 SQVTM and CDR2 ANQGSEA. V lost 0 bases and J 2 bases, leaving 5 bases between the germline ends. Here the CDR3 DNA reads TGCAGCGTTGAAGATTCCACCTACAATGAGCAGTTCTTC. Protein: CSVEDSTYNEQFF.

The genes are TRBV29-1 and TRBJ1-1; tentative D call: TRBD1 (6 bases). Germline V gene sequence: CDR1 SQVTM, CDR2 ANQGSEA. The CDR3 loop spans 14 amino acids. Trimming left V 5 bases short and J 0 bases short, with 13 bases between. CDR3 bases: TGCAGCGTTTTGGGGGCAGCCTTGAACACTGAAGCTTTCTTT. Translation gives CSVLGAALNTEAFF.

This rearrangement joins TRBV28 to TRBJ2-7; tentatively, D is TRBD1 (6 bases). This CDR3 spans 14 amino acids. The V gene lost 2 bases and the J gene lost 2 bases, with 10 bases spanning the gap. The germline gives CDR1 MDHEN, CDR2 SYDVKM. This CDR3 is CASSLVGGPYEQYF. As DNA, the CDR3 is TGTGCCAGCAGTTTAGTTGGGGGCCCCTACGAGCAGTACTTC.

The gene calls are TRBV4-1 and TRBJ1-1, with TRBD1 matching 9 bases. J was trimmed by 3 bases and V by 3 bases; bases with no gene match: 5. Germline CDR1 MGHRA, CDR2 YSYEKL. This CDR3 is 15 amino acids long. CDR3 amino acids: CASSHPTGGDTEAFF. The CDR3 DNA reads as TGCGCCAGCAGCCACCCGACAGGGGGGGACACTGAAGCTTTCTTT.

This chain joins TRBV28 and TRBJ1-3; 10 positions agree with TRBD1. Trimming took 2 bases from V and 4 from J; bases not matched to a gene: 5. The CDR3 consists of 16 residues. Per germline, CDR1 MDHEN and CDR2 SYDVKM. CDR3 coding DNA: TGTGCCAGCAGTTTAACAGGGACAGGGGTAGGAAACACCATATATTTT. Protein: CASSLTGTGVGNTIYF. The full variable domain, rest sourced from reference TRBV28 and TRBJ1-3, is DVKVTQSSRYLVKRTGEKVFLECVQDMDHENMFWYRQDPGLGLRLIYFSYDVKMKEKGDIPEGYSVSREKKERFSLILESASTNQTSMYLCASSLTGTGVGNTIYFGEGSWLTVV.

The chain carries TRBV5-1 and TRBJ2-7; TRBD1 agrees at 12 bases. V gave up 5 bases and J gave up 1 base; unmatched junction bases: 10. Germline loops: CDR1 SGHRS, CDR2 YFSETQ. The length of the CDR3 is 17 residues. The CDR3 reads CASSTGTGGAKSYEQYF. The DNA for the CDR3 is TGCGCCAGCAGTACCGGGACAGGGGGCGCAAAGTCCTACGAGCAGTACTTC.

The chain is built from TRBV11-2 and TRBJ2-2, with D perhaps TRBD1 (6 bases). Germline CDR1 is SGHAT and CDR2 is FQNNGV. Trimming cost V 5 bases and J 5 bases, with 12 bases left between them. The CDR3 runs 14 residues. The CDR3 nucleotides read TGTGCCAGCAGCCCCGGACAGACGACCGGGGAGCTGTTTTTT. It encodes CASSPGQTTGELFF.

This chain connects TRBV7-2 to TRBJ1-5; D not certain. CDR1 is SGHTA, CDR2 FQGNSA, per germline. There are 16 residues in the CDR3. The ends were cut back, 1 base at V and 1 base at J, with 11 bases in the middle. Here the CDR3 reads CASSLGTETSNQPQHF. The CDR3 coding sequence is TGTGCCAGCAGCTTAGGGACCGAGACAAGCAATCAGCCCCAGCATTTT.

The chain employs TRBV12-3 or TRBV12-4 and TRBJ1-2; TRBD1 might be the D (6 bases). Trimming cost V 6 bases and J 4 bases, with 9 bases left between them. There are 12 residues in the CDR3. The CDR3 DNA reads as TGTGCCAGCAGGCTGGGGGCCTATGGCTACACCTTC. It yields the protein CASRLGAYGYTF.

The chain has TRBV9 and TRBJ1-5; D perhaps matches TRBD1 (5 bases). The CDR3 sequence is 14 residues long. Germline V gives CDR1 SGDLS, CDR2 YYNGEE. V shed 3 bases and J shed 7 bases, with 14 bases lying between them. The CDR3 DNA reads TGTGCCAGCAGCGGTGGAGGGGTTGGGCAGCCCCAGCATTTT. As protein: CASSGGGVGQPQHF.

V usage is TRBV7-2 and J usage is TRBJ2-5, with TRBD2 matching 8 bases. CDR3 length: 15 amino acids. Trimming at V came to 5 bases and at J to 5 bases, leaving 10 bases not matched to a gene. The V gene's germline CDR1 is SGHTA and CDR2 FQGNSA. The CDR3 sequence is CASSLTSAGPETQYF. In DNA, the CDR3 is TGTGCCAGCAGCCTGACTAGCGCGGGGCCTGAGACCCAGTACTTC.

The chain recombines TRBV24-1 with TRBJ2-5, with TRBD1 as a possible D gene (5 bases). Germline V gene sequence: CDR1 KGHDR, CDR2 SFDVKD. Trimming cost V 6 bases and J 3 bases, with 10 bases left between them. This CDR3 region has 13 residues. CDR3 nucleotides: TGTGCCACCAGTTCCCTCAGGGAAGAGACCCAGTACTTC. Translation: CATSSLREETQYF.

Here the CDR3 reads CASSANRGLGDTQYF. The CDR3 DNA reads TGTGCCAGCAGCGCAAACAGGGGGCTAGGCGATACGCAGTATTTT. This chain links TRBV7-9 with TRBJ2-3; 9 bases line up with TRBD1. The J segment lost 6 bases and the V segment lost 5 bases, leaving 9 bases of the junction unmatched. Germline loops: CDR1 SEHNR, CDR2 FQNEAQ (reference sequence). CDR3 size: 15 residues. Drawing the rest from reference TRBV7-9 and TRBJ2-3, the complete variable domain is DTGVSQNPRHKITKRGQNVTFRCDPISEHNRLYWYRQTLGQGPEFLTYFQNEAQLEKSRLLSDRFSAERPKGSFSTLEIQRTEQGDSAMYLCASSANRGLGDTQYFGPGTRLTVL.